The source of this TCR beta chain is a study of spatial heterogeneity in lung cancer. Study background: More beta-chain than alpha-chain sequences were consistently detected. Whole-study results and caveats: At tumor resection, ubiquitous expanded TCRs were detected in blood more often than later.

Time point indicated: sample taken at primary tumor resection. Donors were 55 to 75 untreated early-stage non-small cell lung cancer patients. Germline CDR1 reads SGHRS; CDR2 reads YFSETQ. CDR3 length: 17 residues. About this clonotype itself: Its antigen is currently unknown. The junction does not match germline at one end; this may be a read error.

The library protocol tagged each TCR cDNA with a unique molecular identifier. A single record per CDR3 protein comes from TCRdb applying MiXCR to the 5' RACE reads. Here the sample spans 43,000 or so distinct CDR3 sequences, about 6.8% being singletons. This receptor was identified in a female donor with early-stage non-small cell lung cancer. This chain joins TRBV5-1 and TRBJ1-6; 7 bases agree with TRBD1. The specimen comprised PBMCs, sampled at surgery. For the CDR3, the DNA is TGCGCCAGCAGCTATAACCTAGGGGGCCTTGGGAATTCACCCATCCACTTT. It is translated as CASSYNLGGLGNSPIHF.